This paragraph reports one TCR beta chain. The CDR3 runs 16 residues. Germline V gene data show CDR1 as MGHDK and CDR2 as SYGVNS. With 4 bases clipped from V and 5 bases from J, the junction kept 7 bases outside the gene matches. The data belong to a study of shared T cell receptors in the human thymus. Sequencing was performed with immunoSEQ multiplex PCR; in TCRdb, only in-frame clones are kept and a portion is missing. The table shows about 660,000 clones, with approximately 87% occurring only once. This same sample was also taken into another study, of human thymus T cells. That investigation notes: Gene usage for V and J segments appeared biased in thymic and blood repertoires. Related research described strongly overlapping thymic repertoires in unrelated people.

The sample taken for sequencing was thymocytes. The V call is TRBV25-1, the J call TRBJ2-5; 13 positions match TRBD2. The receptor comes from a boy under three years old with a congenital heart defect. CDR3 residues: CASSGGVTSGRETQYF. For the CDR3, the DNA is TGTGCCAGCAGTGGGGGGGTGACTAGCGGGAGGGAGACCCAGTACTTC.